This T cell receptor (beta chain) was identified in a study of cytomegalovirus exposure and HLA in healthy donors. Overall study: Most donors, less than 85% of more than 300 genotyped, fell in the Caucasian-associated ancestry cluster.

Primers included in the PCR were 60 Vbeta and 13 Jbeta primers. TCRdb keeps only in-frame clones here, not all; method: immunoSEQ multiplex PCR. In all, the sample yields 130,000 or so clones. CDR1 is PRHDT, CDR2 FYEKMQ, per germline (reference sequence). J gave up 3 bases and V 5 bases, and 1 base lay outside the gene matches. This CDR3 comprises 13 residues. The chain has TRBV13 and TRBJ2-3; 8 positions match TRBD1. The sequence came from a woman aged 35 to 49 in good health and CMV-seropositive. The sequenced sample consisted of PBMCs. The CDR3 region has the DNA TGTGCCAGCAGCCGGGACAGGACAGATACGCAGTATTTT. It codes for CASSRDRTDTQYF.